The clone carrying this T cell receptor beta chain was recorded only once. What it binds is unknown. At one boundary the junction diverges from the germline segment, which might be a read error. These data are taken from a study of T cell responses to AZD1222 COVID-19 vaccine. The CDR3 has 12 amino acids. In germline, CDR1 is MNHEY, CDR2 SVGAGI. The protocol was immunoSEQ multiplex PCR, while the TCRdb copy is restricted to in-frame clones and leaves out a portion. This sample has about 110,000 clones, with roughly 91% found just once. Study-wide results and caveats: Baseline antibody screening turned up just a handful of seropositive AZD1222 recipients. Two doses of AZD1222 preceded a rise in Spike-specific TCR breadth and depth. Only after the peak T cell response were repertoires sampled.

The V call is TRBV6-5, the J call TRBJ2-1; perhaps D is TRBD1 or TRBD2 (5 bases each). The sample was peripheral blood, taken on day 0 of AZD1222 vaccination. The source of this sequence is an adult in good health. The DNA for the CDR3 is TGTGCCAGCAGTTACTCGACGGGGCCGGAGATCTTC. Amino acids: CASSYSTGPEIF.